Listed below are T cell receptor beta chains from one sample, sequenced in a study of regulatory T cells. The method was immunoSEQ multiplex PCR; TCRdb's version includes in-frame clones alone and lacks a portion of them. The table lists about 15,000 clones, approximately 82% of them singletons. Input material: conventional CD4+ T cells sorted from blood. Receptors originate from a person aged 30 to 39 with CD3G deficiency. Each CDR3 is given with its conserved first and last residue. D genes are given only for firm matches. Size is stated for part of the rows, as once, few or many counts, or as a class when the clone is expanded.

clone_size,j_call,v_call,cdr3_length,d_call,cdr3_aa,cdr3_nt
NA,TRBJ2-3,TRBV10-3,12,NA,CAISPTKGTQYF,TGTGCCATCAGCCCCACGAAGGGTACGCAGTATTTT
once,TRBJ2-4,TRBV4-2,15,NA,CASSQGARAKNIQYF,TGTGCCAGCAGCCAAGGGGCGAGAGCCAAAAACATTCAGTACTTC
NA,TRBJ1-5,TRBV10-1,13,NA,CASPGRGNQPQHF,TGCGCCAGCCCCGGACGGGGCAATCAGCCCCAGCATTTT
NA,TRBJ1-1,TRBV28,14,NA,CASSSLMGNTEAFF,TGTGCCAGCAGTTCCCTTATGGGGAACACTGAAGCTTTCTTT
NA,TRBJ1-1,TRBV6-6,13,NA,CASTPHLNTEAFF,TGTGCCAGCACCCCTCACCTTAACACTGAAGCTTTCTTT
NA,TRBJ2-3,TRBV5-1,14,NA,CASSLGRYTDTQYF,TGCGCCAGCAGCCTAGGTAGATACACAGATACGCAGTATTTT
few,TRBJ2-7,TRBV5-1,15,NA,CASSLDRESTYEQYF,TGCGCCAGCAGCTTGGACAGGGAGAGCACCTACGAGCAGTACTTC
few,TRBJ1-1,TRBV6-1,13,NA,CASSEGGRTEAFF,TGTGCCAGCAGTGAAGGGGGGCGGACTGAAGCTTTCTTT
NA,TRBJ2-7,TRBV28,15,NA,CASRKTGPRNSEQYF,TGTGCCAGCAGGAAGACCGGGCCAAGAAACAGCGAGCAGTACTTC
NA,TRBJ2-7,TRBV6-6,15,TRBD1,CASIQGGQGSYEQYF,TGTGCCAGCATCCAAGGGGGACAGGGATCCTACGAGCAGTACTTC
few,TRBJ2-1,TRBV28,12,NA,CASSKFHHEQFF,TGTGCCAGCAGTAAGTTTCACCATGAGCAGTTCTTC
NA,TRBJ2-1,TRBV5-1,13,TRBD1,CASSSATGFEQFF,TGCGCCAGCAGCTCGGCGACAGGGTTTGAGCAGTTCTTC
NA,TRBJ1-4,TRBV29-1,11,NA,CSVRVGEKLFF,TGCAGCGTGAGAGTCGGTGAAAAACTGTTTTTT
NA,TRBJ2-3,TRBV10-3,12,NA,CAISEMGRTQYF,TGTGCCATCAGTGAGATGGGCCGGACGCAGTATTTT
NA,TRBJ2-7,TRBV18,12,NA,CASSTGAYEQYF,TGTGCCAGCTCTACCGGGGCCTACGAGCAGTACTTC
NA,TRBJ1-5,TRBV10-2,12,NA,CASSPPKQPQHF,TGCGCCAGCAGTCCCCCTAAACAGCCCCAGCATTTT
once,TRBJ2-2,TRBV7-9,11,NA,CASSLAGELFF,TGTGCCAGCAGCCTCGCTGGGGAGCTGTTTTTT
NA,TRBJ2-6,TRBV7-8,15,NA,CASSLFGSGANVLTF,TGTGCCAGCAGCTTATTTGGCTCTGGGGCCAACGTCCTGACTTTC
once,TRBJ2-7,TRBV28,15,TRBD1,CASRQSGTASYEQYF,TGTGCCAGCAGACAATCCGGGACAGCCAGCTACGAGCAGTACTTC
NA,TRBJ1-2,TRBV5-1,13,NA,CASSLEGGYGYTF,TGCGCCAGCAGCTTGGAAGGCGGCTATGGCTACACCTTC
once,TRBJ2-3,TRBV19,15,TRBD1,CASSMGQGLGDTQYF,TGTGCCAGTAGTATGGGACAGGGCCTGGGGGATACGCAGTATTTT
NA,TRBJ2-7,TRBV6-1,11,NA,CASSERREQYF,TGTGCCAGCAGTGAAAGGCGGGAGCAGTACTTC
NA,TRBJ2-3,TRBV7-8,17,NA,CASSSQGMGVGTDTQYF,TGTGCCAGCAGCTCCCAGGGTATGGGGGTTGGCACAGATACGCAGTATTTT
NA,TRBJ1-1,TRBV6-1,11,NA,CASSRAGEAFF,TGTGCCAGCAGTCGGGCGGGAGAAGCTTTCTTT